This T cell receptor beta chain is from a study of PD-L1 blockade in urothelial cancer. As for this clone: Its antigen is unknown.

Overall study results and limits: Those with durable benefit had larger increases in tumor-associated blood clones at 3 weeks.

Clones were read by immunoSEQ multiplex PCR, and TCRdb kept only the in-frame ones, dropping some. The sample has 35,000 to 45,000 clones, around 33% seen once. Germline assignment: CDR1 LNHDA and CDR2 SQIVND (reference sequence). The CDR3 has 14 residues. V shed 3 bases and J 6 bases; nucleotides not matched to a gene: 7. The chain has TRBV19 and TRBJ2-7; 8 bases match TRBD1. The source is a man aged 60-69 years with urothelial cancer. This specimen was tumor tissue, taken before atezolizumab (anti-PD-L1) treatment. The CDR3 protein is CASSISPGQVEQYF. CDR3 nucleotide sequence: TGTGCCAGTAGTATTAGCCCGGGACAGGTCGAGCAGTACTTC.